This TCR beta chain was sequenced in a study of shared clonotypes between healthy human individuals. Looking at the study overall: Per-donor plates numbered three CD4 naive, three CD4 memory, two CD8 naive and one CD8 memory. Overall study results and limits: The authors expected sequencing depth to affect clonotype sharing among donors. About 5% of naive CD4 clonotypes were shared across a handful of donors.

When replicate PCRs were run on sorted subsets, they used 150 to 250 ng DNA, 28,000 or so T cell genomes. Produced via immunoSEQ multiplex PCR; TCRdb's table is partial and in-frame only. The repertoire has about a million clones, around three quarters of them found once; the top ten carry 1.5%. The CDR3 sequence is 15 residues long. The germline CDR1 and CDR2 sequences are SEHNR and FQNEAQ (reference sequence). Trimming at V came to 7 bases and at J to 4 bases, leaving 10 bases not matched to a gene. Note on this clone: The target antigen is unknown.

The clonotype was recovered from a young man in good health. What was sequenced was memory CD4+ T cells sorted from blood. Subset: CD45RA-negative fraction. The chain combines TRBV7-9 with TRBJ2-3, with TRBD2 matching 8 bases. CDR3 amino acids: CASNGGAFTADTQYF. For the CDR3, the DNA is TGTGCCAGCAACGGGGGGGCCTTCACAGCAGATACGCAGTATTTT.